This TCR beta chain was captured in a study of OX40 agonist ivuxolimab in advanced cancers. Study summary: Partial responses occurred in Three dose-escalation patients, one with hepatocellular carcinoma and two with cutaneous melanoma.

The germline V gene has CDR1 MNHNS and CDR2 SASEGT. The CDR3 covers 16 residues. The J segment lost 3 bases and the V segment lost 2 bases, leaving 4 bases of the junction unmatched. Remarks on this clone: Its antigen is not known.

Study results and limitations: Antigen specificity of clonally expanded peripheral T cells was not established.

Sequencing was performed with immunoSEQ multiplex PCR; in TCRdb, only in-frame clones are kept and a portion is missing. Altogether tens of thousands of clones are present, more than 85% being singletons, with the ten largest covering roughly a tenth. The sequence was obtained from an adult with an advanced solid tumor such as melanoma, head and neck, liver or kidney cancer. The sequences come from CD4+ or CD8+ T cells sorted from blood, collected in a trial of the OX40 agonist ivuxolimab. The chain links TRBV6-1 to TRBJ1-5; 10 bases match TRBD1. In nucleotides, the CDR3 is TGTGCCAGCAGTGAATTGACAGGGGGCACCAATCAGCCCCAGCATTTT. Protein: CASSELTGGTNQPQHF.